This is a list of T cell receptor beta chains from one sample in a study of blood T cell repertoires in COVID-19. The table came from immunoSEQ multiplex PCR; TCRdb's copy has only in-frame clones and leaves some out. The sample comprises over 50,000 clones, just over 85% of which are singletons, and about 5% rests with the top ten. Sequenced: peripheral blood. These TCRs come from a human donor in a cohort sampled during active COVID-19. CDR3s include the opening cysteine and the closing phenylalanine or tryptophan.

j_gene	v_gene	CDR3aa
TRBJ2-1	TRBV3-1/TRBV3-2	CASSRRGQSYNEQFF
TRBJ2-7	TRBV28	CASSSPPVAYEQYF
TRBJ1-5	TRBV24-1	CATSDTTTGSRNQPQHF
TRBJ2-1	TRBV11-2	CASSPDSIDSYNEQFF
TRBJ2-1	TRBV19	CASSSWAGDRSYNEQFF
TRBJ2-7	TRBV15	CATRKLGAGEQYF
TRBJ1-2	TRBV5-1	CASSLTTDSPRSYTF
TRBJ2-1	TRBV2	CASSSRRTGEQFF
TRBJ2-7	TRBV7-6	CASSSFPGQGNEQYF
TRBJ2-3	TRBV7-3	CASSSDGGRTDTQYF
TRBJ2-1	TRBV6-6	CASSGGLAARDEQFF
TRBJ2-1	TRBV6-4	CASSDVAGVYNEQFF
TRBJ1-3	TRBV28	CASSPGWGNTIYF
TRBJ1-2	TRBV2	CASKPFGYGYTF
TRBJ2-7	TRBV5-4	CASSLGSPTVHEQYF
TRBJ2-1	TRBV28	CASSSRGLAGVGNEQFF
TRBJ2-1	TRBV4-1	CASSHGGGRTYNEQFF
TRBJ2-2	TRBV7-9	CASSSDRGDTGELFF
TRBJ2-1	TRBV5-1	CASRPPGGAGNEQFF
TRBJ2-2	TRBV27	CASSSRLVANTGELFF
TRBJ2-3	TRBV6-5	CASSYSRGAPTQYF
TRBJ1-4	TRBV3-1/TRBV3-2	CASSGDSRRTNEKLFF